The 30 T cell receptor beta chains below all came from one sample that was sequenced in a study of T-cell reconstitution after alpha-beta-depleted transplantation in children. For TCRbeta, the library was prepared with unique molecular identifiers. MiXCR was run by TCRdb on the PCR reads, yielding one entry per CDR3 protein. This table holds 600,000 to 700,000 distinct CDR3 sequences, 10% to 15% found once. This specimen consisted of PBMCs, obtained before TCRalphabeta/CD19-depleted stem cell transplant. These receptors all stem from a girl aged 2 to 10 with congenital amegakaryocytic thrombocytopenia, due to receive a stem cell transplant.

This clonotype was recorded at least ten times. V and J are TRBV5-6 and TRBJ1-1, with 7 positions matching TRBD1. Germline assignment: CDR1 SGHDT and CDR2 YYEEEE. Trimming removed 4 bases from V and 0 bases from J; junction bases left unmatched: 15. This CDR3 is 18 amino acids long. CDR3 region: CASSQYGTASFMNTEAFF. DNA for the CDR3: TGTGCCAGCAGCCAATATGGGACAGCTTCTTTCATGAACACTGAAGCTTTCTTT.

At least ten counts were recorded for this clonotype. The chain links TRBV6-6 to TRBJ1-2, with 10 bases that match TRBD1. Germline V gene sequence: CDR1 MNHNY, CDR2 SVGAGI (reference sequence). The CDR3 extends over 13 amino acids. J gave up 8 bases and V 6 bases, and 6 bases lay outside the gene matches. The CDR3 DNA sequence: TGTGCCAGCAGCTCCGGGACAGGGGTGGGCTACACCTTC. It yields the protein CASSSGTGVGYTF.

With regard to this clonotype: One base away lies a much larger clone, so this may be a sequencing read error. The chain couples TRBV20-1 to TRBJ2-3; possibly TRBD1 for D (6 bases). The germline V gene has CDR1 DFQATT and CDR2 SNEGSKA (reference sequence). This CDR3 has 12 amino acids. V lost 7 bases, J lost 2 bases, and 10 bases lay in between. CDR3 sequence: CSGQELTDTQYF. CDR3 coding DNA: TGCAGTGGACAGGAACTCACAGATACGCAGTATTTT.

There are many counts of this clonotype. The chain carries TRBV5-1 and TRBJ1-1, with D unclear. The germline V gene has CDR1 SGHRS and CDR2 YFSETQ. Deletions cut 1 base from V and 0 bases from J, with 10 bases between. This CDR3 is 15 amino acids long. CDR3: CASSLWRGMNTEAFF. The CDR3 DNA is TGCGCCAGCAGCTTGTGGCGCGGAATGAACACTGAAGCTTTCTTT.

The chain uses TRBV5-6 and TRBJ2-1; 9 bases agree with TRBD2. The V segment lost 3 bases and the J segment 10 bases; nucleotides outside the gene matches: 17. The CDR3 spans 17 residues. CDR1 is SGHDT and CDR2 is YYEEEE in the germline V gene. Here the CDR3 DNA reads TGTGCCAGCAGCTGGACCGGGACTAGCTCTTCCTTGGTCGAGCAGTTCTTC. Its translation is CASSWTGTSSSLVEQFF.

This clonotype was counted ten times or more. The gene calls are TRBV21-1 and TRBJ2-3; the D call of TRBD2 is as the table states it, not checked on the DNA. TRBV21-1 is deemed a pseudogene. There are 13 residues in the CDR3. The CDR3 region is CASRRRETDTQYF. In nucleotides, the CDR3 is TGTGCCAGCCGGCGGCGGGAGACAGATACGCAGTATTTT.

This clonotype occurred a few times. The chain combines TRBV30 with TRBJ2-4, with TRBD2 matching 9 bases. Germline V lookup: CDR1 GTSNPN, CDR2 SVGIG (reference sequence). V gave up 0 bases and J gave up 7 bases; unmatched junction bases: 4. There are 14 residues in the CDR3. CDR3 region: CAWSVLAGRNIQYF. The CDR3 DNA sequence: TGTGCCTGGAGTGTACTAGCGGGTCGGAACATTCAGTACTTC.

The chain uses TRBV19 and TRBJ1-5; D is uncertain. The V gene lost 2 bases and the J gene lost 4 bases, with 15 bases spanning the gap. CDR3 size: 16 residues. Per germline, CDR1 LNHDA and CDR2 SQIVND (reference sequence). DNA of the CDR3: TGTGCCAGTAGTATATTGGCGCAGGTATTAAATCAGCCCCAGCATTTT. Amino acids: CASSILAQVLNQPQHF.

This clonotype was counted between two and nine times. The chain recombines TRBV20-1 with TRBJ1-2, with unresolved D. V shed 1 base and J shed 8 bases, with 17 bases lying between them. CDR3 length equals 14 residues. CDR1 DFQATT and CDR2 SNEGSKA come from the germline V gene (reference sequence). The chain's CDR3 is CSARVGGNARGYTF. The CDR3 region has the DNA TGCAGTGCTAGAGTAGGAGGGAACGCGAGGGGCTACACCTTC.

The V and J genes are TRBV5-1 and TRBJ2-3; no definite D call. The V gene lost 1 base and the J gene lost 1 base, with 22 bases spanning the gap. The CDR3 totals 19 residues. Germline CDR1 and CDR2: SGHRS and YFSETQ. The CDR3: CASSLTSRITVYGTDTQYF. The CDR3 DNA follows: TGCGCCAGCAGCTTGACCAGCCGGATCACCGTCTATGGCACAGATACGCAGTATTTT.

This clonotype showed up just a few times. V usage is TRBV30 and J usage is TRBJ2-3; 8 positions match TRBD1. CDR1 GTSNPN and CDR2 SVGIG come from the germline V gene (reference sequence). V lost 4 bases to trimming and J lost 9 bases; unmatched junction nucleotides: 3. The CDR3 is 11 residues long. The CDR3 sequence is CAWTRTGTQYF. CDR3 DNA: TGTGCCTGGACCCGGACAGGGACGCAGTATTTT.

The gene calls are TRBV9 and TRBJ2-1, with D perhaps TRBD2 (6 bases). Germline-derived CDR1 and CDR2 are SGDLS and YYNGEE. CDR3 length: 16 amino acids. Trimming removed 1 base at V and 8 bases at J, with 19 bases between. Here the CDR3 DNA reads TGTGCCAGCAGCGTATTGGAGGGATTCACGTTCGATGAGCAGTTCTTC. Protein product: CASSVLEGFTFDEQFF.

This clonotype was observed a handful of times. The rearrangement uses TRBV27 and TRBJ2-3, with 8 bases identical to TRBD1. Germline-derived CDR1 and CDR2 are MNHEY and SMNVEV (reference sequence). The CDR3 length is 17 residues. The V and J ends lost 4 bases and 5 bases, in that order; junction bases with no gene match: 14. Here the CDR3 DNA reads TGTGCCAGCAGTTCGTCCCAGGGACAGGTACGGAGAGATACGCAGTATTTT. It encodes CASSSSQGQVRRDTQYF.

The CDR3 sequence: CASSWTENSNQPQHF. The CDR3, as DNA: TGTGCCAGCAGTTGGACGGAGAATAGCAATCAGCCCCAGCATTTT. The gene calls are TRBV2 and TRBJ1-5; unclear D gene. The CDR3 covers 15 residues. Trimming removed 5 bases from V and 0 bases from J, with 11 bases in between. Germline V gene lookup returns CDR1 SNHLY and CDR2 FYNNEI.

This clonotype was detected only a few times. J is TRBJ2-7 and V is TRBV20-1; 12 bases are shared with TRBD2. This CDR3 contains 15 residues. Germline CDR1 is DFQATT and CDR2 is SNEGSKA (reference sequence). V was pared by 3 bases and J by 2 bases, with 5 bases of the junction left unmatched. The CDR3 here is CSARWLAGGPYEQYF. In nucleotides, the CDR3 is TGCAGTGCTAGGTGGCTAGCGGGAGGGCCCTACGAGCAGTACTTC.

V usage is TRBV11-1 and J usage is TRBJ2-2; D not certain. Trimming left V 0 bases short and J 0 bases short, with 17 bases between. CDR1 SGHAT and CDR2 FQDESV come from the germline V gene (reference sequence). The CDR3 consists of 19 residues. The CDR3 coding sequence is TGTGCCAGCAGCTTAGCTAGGTATCGGCTACAGACGAACACCGGGGAGCTGTTTTTT. Amino acids: CASSLARYRLQTNTGELFF.

The sample holds many counts of this clonotype. V usage is TRBV20-1 and J usage is TRBJ2-7, with a possible D match to TRBD2 (6 bases). Trimming removed 6 bases at V and 3 bases at J, with 15 bases between. The CDR3 is made up of 13 amino acids. Germline-derived CDR1 and CDR2 are DFQATT and SNEGSKA (reference sequence). CDR3 DNA sequence: TGCAGTGCAAGTGGACGGGAGTACTACGAGCAGTACTTC. Its protein product is CSASGREYYEQYF.

This clonotype appeared many times. The chain links TRBV6-2 or TRBV6-3 to TRBJ2-5, with D uncertain. V lost 6 bases, J lost 3 bases, and 17 bases lay in between. CDR1 is MNHEY and CDR2 is SVGEGT in the germline V gene. This CDR3 is built from 15 residues. As DNA, the CDR3 is TGTGCCAGCAGACCCCCCCCGATAACGGAAGAGACCCAGTACTTC. This gives the protein CASRPPPITEETQYF.

This clonotype was counted many times. The chain has TRBV20-1 and TRBJ1-1; D is unclear. Germline lookup yields CDR1 DFQATT and CDR2 SNEGSKA (reference sequence). The CDR3 covers 13 residues. V dropped 6 bases and J dropped 0 bases, with 11 bases sitting between them. Here the CDR3 DNA reads TGCAGTGCAACGACACCGATGAACACTGAAGCTTTCTTT. Translating gives CSATTPMNTEAFF.

In this sample, this clonotype turned up many times. The CDR3 loop is CASSLLVWDEQFF. CDR3 nucleotide sequence: TGTGCCAGCAGCTTACTCGTTTGGGATGAGCAGTTCTTC. The V gene is TRBV11-2, the J gene TRBJ2-1; D is unclear. This CDR3 is 13 amino acids long. Trimming cost V 2 bases and J 8 bases, with 10 bases left between them. The germline gives CDR1 SGHAT, CDR2 FQNNGV.

This clonotype was recorded many times. The chain has TRBV29-1 and TRBJ1-1; the match to TRBD1 covers 8 bases. The CDR3 contains 13 residues. Germline assignment: CDR1 SQVTM and CDR2 ANQGSEA. V dropped 5 bases and J dropped 0; count of bases not matched to a gene: 2. The DNA for the CDR3 is TGCAGCGTTACCAGGGGGCTGAACACTGAAGCTTTCTTT. Its protein product is CSVTRGLNTEAFF.

The sample holds many counts of this clonotype. This chain connects TRBV5-1 to TRBJ1-6; D not certain. The CDR3 runs to 13 residues. V was shortened by 0 bases and J by 12 bases, with 10 bases between the two germline ends. CDR1 SGHRS and CDR2 YFSETQ come from the germline V gene. The DNA for the CDR3 is TGCGCCAGCAGCTTGGGGACTGGGGAACCCCTCCACTTT. It codes for CASSLGTGEPLHF. Full variable domain (remainder filled in from reference TRBV5-1 and TRBJ1-6): KAGVTQTPRYLIKTRGQQVTLSCSPISGHRSVSWYQQTPGQGLQFLFEYFSETQRNKGNFPGRFSGRQFSNSRSEMNVSTLELGDSALYLCASSLGTGEPLHFGNGTRLTVT.

The table lists this clonotype with a count of one. No conserved phenylalanine or tryptophan is present at the end of the CDR3, so a read error is the likely explanation. The CDR3 nucleotides are TGTGCCAGCAGCCCCGACTGGAACACCGGGGAGCTGTTTTTA. Translated: CASSPDWNTGELFL. The chain has TRBV5-6 and TRBJ2-2; D ambiguous. The germline V and J ends were trimmed by 4 bases and 1 base, with 8 bases remaining between them. The length of the CDR3 is 14 residues. Germline V gives CDR1 SGHDT, CDR2 YYEEEE.

This clonotype was counted between two and nine times. The chain is built from TRBV5-6 and TRBJ2-1, with 8 bases lining up with TRBD1. The V and J ends lost 4 bases and 4 bases, in that order; junction bases with no gene match: 13. The CDR3 has 17 residues. The V gene's germline CDR1 is SGHDT and CDR2 YYEEEE. CDR3 DNA: TGTGCCAGCAGCCCCAGACAGGGGTTGGTTTGGTACAATGAGCAGTTCTTC. Protein: CASSPRQGLVWYNEQFF.

The chain is built from TRBV10-2 and TRBJ2-3; a weak D match, TRBD1 (6 bases). The germline V gene has CDR1 WSHSY and CDR2 SAAADI. CDR3 length: 13 residues. V lost 4 bases and J 6 bases, leaving 11 bases between the germline ends. Here the CDR3 DNA reads TGCGCCAGCAGTGTGGGGACACTCGATACGCAGTATTTT. Translating it yields CASSVGTLDTQYF.

On this clonotype: A much bigger clone sits one base away, suggesting this may be a read error. J is TRBJ2-7 and V is TRBV29-1; TRBD2 matches 12 bases. Germline lookup yields CDR1 SQVTM and CDR2 ANQGSEA. The CDR3 is 14 residues long. The chain's CDR3 is CSVAGLAGSCEQYF. As DNA, the CDR3 is TGCAGCGTTGCAGGACTAGCGGGGTCCTGCGAGCAGTACTTC.

This clonotype showed up just a few times. J is TRBJ2-1 and V is TRBV20-1; D is uncertain. CDR1 and CDR2 (germline): DFQATT, SNEGSKA (reference sequence). Trimming left V 5 bases short and J 15 bases short, with 20 bases between. The CDR3 is made up of 12 amino acids. In nucleotides, the CDR3 is TGCAGTGCTCTCCCCCCCTCTGCCGGCTCGTTCTTC. Protein product: CSALPPSAGSFF.

This clonotype was seen many times. The chain links TRBV6-5 to TRBJ1-4; D remains unclear. The CDR3 sequence is 15 residues long. The V end lost 6 bases, the J end lost 1 base, and 12 bases lay between the germline ends. The V gene's germline CDR1 is MNHEY and CDR2 SVGAGI. The CDR3: CASSYTTGTNEKLFF. In DNA form, the CDR3 reads TGTGCCAGCAGCTACACCACCGGAACTAATGAAAAACTGTTTTTT.

This clonotype appeared a few times. V is TRBV12-3 or TRBV12-4 and J is TRBJ2-4; unclear D gene. The V and J ends lost 6 bases and 9 bases respectively, with 12 bases between them. This CDR3 spans 12 amino acids. In nucleotides, the CDR3 is TGTGCCAGCAGGCAAGATTCGGGCATTCAGTACTTC. This translates into CASRQDSGIQYF.

In its sample, this clonotype was seen many times. V gene TRBV5-1 combines with J gene TRBJ2-7; 9 bases align to TRBD1. The germline V gene has CDR1 SGHRS and CDR2 YFSETQ. V lost 0 bases and J lost 5; bases outside the gene matches: 3. The CDR3 spans 14 residues. For the CDR3, the DNA is TGCGCCAGCAGCTTGGTGGGACAGGGAGACGAGCAGTACTTC. The encoded protein is CASSLVGQGDEQYF.